The TCR beta chain under discussion was sequenced for a study of sequential checkpoint blockade in melanoma. Study background: Maintenance nivolumab came after either treatment sequence.

The sample's treatment: randomized to nivolumab then ipilimumab (arm A) or the reverse (arm B). Live CD3+CD8+ CD19− CD56− cells were sorted from PBMCs. Generated by immunoSEQ multiplex PCR, the TCRdb table keeps only in-frame clones and is missing some. Here the sample spans 40,000 or so clones, roughly 85% being singletons. Germline V CDR1 and CDR2: LNHNV, YYDKDF (reference sequence). V was trimmed by 4 bases and J by 4 bases, leaving 11 bases between them. The CDR3 length is 14 residues. The TCR sequence derives from a human donor with melanoma. This chain uses TRBV15 with TRBJ2-1; weak D call: TRBD1 (5 bases). The material was CD8+ T cells sorted from blood (inferred from file names), obtained from a patient given nivolumab and ipilimumab in sequence. The CDR3 loop is CATSKMTEYNEQFF. The CDR3 DNA sequence: TGTGCCACCAGCAAAATGACAGAATACAATGAGCAGTTCTTC.